The clone carrying this T cell receptor (beta chain) has only a few counts. Unique molecular identifiers were used in preparing the TCRbeta library. TCRdb passed the PCR reads through MiXCR, listing each CDR3 protein once. The table includes some 240,000 distinct CDR3 sequences, around 12% detected once. In germline, CDR1 is SGHNT, CDR2 YENEEA. The CDR3 length is 15 residues. J was trimmed by 2 bases and V by 0 bases; bases with no gene match: 4. The record originates from a study of T-cell reconstitution after alpha-beta-depleted transplantation in children. The chain couples TRBV11-3 to TRBJ2-7, with TRBD1 identical over 7 bases. The sequence was obtained from a human donor who donated a stem cell graft to a child with acute lymphoblastic leukemia. The material sequenced was PBMCs from the stem cell graft donor, taken from the stem cell graft. As DNA, the CDR3 is TGTGCCAGCAGCTTAGAGACAGGGACAACCTACGAGCAGTACTTC. It yields the protein CASSLETGTTYEQYF.